Included here is one T cell receptor beta chain sequence, with context. What it binds is unknown. The data belong to a study of cytomegalovirus exposure and HLA in healthy donors. General study findings and limits: In vitro, three CMV-associated chains proved specific for CMV antigens.

Germline V gene data show CDR1 as MNHNS and CDR2 as SASEGT. The ends lost 6 bases at V and 0 bases at J; junction bases unmatched: 4. The CDR3 loop spans 15 amino acids. TCRdb's table, derived via immunoSEQ multiplex PCR, lists solely in-frame clones and lacks some. The sample holds about 150,000 clones; less than 90% are singletons and the top ten take approximately 20%. This clonotype was sampled from a man younger than 30 in good health and CMV-seropositive. The sample comprised PBMCs. The chain uses TRBV6-1 and TRBJ1-5; 8 positions match TRBD1. As DNA, the CDR3 is TGTGCCAGCAGCACCACAGGGGGTAGCAATCAGCCCCAGCATTTT. Protein product: CASSTTGGSNQPQHF.